This entry features one T cell receptor beta chain sequence. The antigen is not known. This CDR3 has 15 amino acids. Germline values: CDR1 SGHTA, CDR2 FQGNSA. V trimming: 1 base; J trimming: 9 bases; junction bases outside the gene matches: 8. Libraries of TCR beta came from quantitative 5'-RACE with molecular barcodes. TCRdb reanalysed the 5' RACE reads using MiXCR and keeps one entry per CDR3 protein. The data show approximately 550,000 distinct CDR3 sequences, with approximately 12% seen just once and under 7.5% held by the top ten. These data are taken from a study of CD8 T cells in ankylosing spondylitis. Study results and caveats: Apparently characteristic of ankylosing spondylitis blood was a TCR beta motif (about 8 highly homologous variants). Reported data indicate significant enrichment of disease-linked clones within matched ankylosing spondylitis synovial fluid.

The source of this sequence is a male donor with ankylosing spondylitis. The sample was blood, either unsorted or a sorted T cell fraction (not recorded which). This rearrangement joins TRBV7-2 to TRBJ2-1; 8 nucleotides match TRBD2. The CDR3 spells CASSLEGLEMGEQFF. The CDR3, as DNA: TGTGCCAGCAGCTTAGAGGGACTAGAGATGGGTGAGCAGTTCTTC.